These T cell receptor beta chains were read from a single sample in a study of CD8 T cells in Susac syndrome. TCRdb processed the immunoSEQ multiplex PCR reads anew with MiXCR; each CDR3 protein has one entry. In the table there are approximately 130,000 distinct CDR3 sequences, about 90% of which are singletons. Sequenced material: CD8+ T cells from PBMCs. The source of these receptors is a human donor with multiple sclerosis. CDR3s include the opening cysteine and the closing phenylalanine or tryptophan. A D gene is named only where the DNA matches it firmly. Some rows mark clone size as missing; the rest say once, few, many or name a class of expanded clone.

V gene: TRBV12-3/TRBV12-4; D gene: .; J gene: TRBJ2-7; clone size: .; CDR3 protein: CASSTRLVSSYEQYF; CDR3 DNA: TGTGCCAGCAGTACCCGACTAGTTTCGTCCTACGAGCAGTACTTC
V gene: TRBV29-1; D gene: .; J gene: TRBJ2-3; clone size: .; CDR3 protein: CSVVVNTQYF; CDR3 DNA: TGCAGCGTTGTAGTAAATACGCAGTATTTT
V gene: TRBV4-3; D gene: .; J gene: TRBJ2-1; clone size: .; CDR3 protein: CASSQDYGWAEQFF; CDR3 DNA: TGCGCCAGCAGCCAAGATTACGGCTGGGCCGAGCAGTTCTTC
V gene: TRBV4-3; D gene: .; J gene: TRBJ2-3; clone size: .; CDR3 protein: CASSQDGVDTQYF; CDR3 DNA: TGCGCCAGCAGCCAAGATGGCGTGGATACGCAGTATTTT
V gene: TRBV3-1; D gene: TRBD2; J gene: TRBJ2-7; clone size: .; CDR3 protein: CASSLLGGENYEQYF; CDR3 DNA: TGTGCCAGCAGTCTCCTCGGGGGGGAAAACTACGAGCAGTACTTC
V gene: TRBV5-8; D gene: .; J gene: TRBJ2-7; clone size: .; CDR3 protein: CASRSGTDRYEQYF; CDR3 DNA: TGTGCCAGCAGGTCCGGGACTGATAGATACGAGCAGTACTTC
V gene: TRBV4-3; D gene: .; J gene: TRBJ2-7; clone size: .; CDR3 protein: CASSQGRDILYEQYF; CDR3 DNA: TGCGCCAGCAGCCAGGGACGGGACATCCTCTACGAGCAGTACTTC
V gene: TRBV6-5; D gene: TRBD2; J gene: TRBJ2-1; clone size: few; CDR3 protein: CASSYSASGGADEQFF; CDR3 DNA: TGTGCCAGCAGTTACTCTGCTAGCGGGGGAGCGGATGAGCAGTTCTTC
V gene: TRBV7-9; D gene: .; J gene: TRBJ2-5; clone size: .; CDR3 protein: CASSWGQETQYF; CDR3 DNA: TGTGCCAGCAGCTGGGGCCAAGAGACCCAGTACTTC
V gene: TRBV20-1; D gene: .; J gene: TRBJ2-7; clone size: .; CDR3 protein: CSAREGRSNTPYEQYF; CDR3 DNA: TGCAGTGCTAGAGAGGGGCGCTCCAACACGCCGTACGAGCAGTACTTC
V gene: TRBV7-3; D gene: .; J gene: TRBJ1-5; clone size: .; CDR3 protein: CLSPLSNQPQHF; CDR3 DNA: TGCCTCAGTCCCTTAAGCAATCAGCCCCAGCATTTT
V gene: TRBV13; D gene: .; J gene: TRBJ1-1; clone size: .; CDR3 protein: CASSRRPPWGEDTEAFF; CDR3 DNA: TGTGCCAGCAGCCGAAGGCCCCCTTGGGGGGAAGACACTGAAGCTTTCTTT
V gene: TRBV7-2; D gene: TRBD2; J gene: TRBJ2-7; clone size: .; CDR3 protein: CTSSSQREVSYEQYF; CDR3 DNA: TGTACCAGCAGCTCCCAGCGGGAGGTCTCCTACGAGCAGTACTTC
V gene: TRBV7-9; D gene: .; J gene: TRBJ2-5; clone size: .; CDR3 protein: CASSFSPEGQYF; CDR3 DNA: TGTGCCAGCAGCTTCTCCCCGGAGGGCCAGTACTTC
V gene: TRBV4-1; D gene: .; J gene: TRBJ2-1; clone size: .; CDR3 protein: CASSQGQGGTYNEQFF; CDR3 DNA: TGCGCCAGCAGCCAAGGTCAGGGCGGAACCTACAATGAGCAGTTCTTC
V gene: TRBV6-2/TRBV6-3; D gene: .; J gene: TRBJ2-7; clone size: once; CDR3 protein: CASTPSELYEQYF; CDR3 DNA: TGTGCCAGCACTCCTAGCGAGCTTTACGAGCAGTACTTC
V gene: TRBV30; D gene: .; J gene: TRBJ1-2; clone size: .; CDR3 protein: CAWSRGAGDGYTF; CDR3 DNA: TGTGCCTGGAGTAGGGGGGCGGGCGACGGCTACACCTTC
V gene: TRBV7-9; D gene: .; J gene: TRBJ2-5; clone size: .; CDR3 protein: CASSPFAELTGEEKETQYF; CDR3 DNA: TGTGCCAGCAGCCCCTTCGCGGAGCTTACCGGAGAAGAAAAAGAGACCCAGTACTTC
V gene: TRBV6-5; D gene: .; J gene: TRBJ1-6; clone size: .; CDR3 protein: CASSYGGPNSPLHF; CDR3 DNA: TGTGCCAGCAGTTACGGGGGTCCCAATTCACCCCTCCACTTT
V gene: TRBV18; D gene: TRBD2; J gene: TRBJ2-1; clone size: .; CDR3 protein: CASTYNVWAGELVYNEQFF; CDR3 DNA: TGTGCCAGCACGTACAACGTTTGGGCGGGGGAGCTCGTCTACAATGAGCAGTTCTTC
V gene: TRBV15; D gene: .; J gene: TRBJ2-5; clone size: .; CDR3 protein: CATSRSGTFQETQYF; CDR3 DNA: TGTGCCACCAGCAGGTCCGGGACGTTCCAGGAGACCCAGTACTTC
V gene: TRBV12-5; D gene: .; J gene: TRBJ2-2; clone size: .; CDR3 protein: CASGLVLFGGELFF; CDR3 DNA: TGTGCTAGTGGTTTGGTACTTTTTGGCGGGGAGCTGTTTTTT
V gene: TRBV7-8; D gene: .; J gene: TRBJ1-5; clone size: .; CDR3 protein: CASSYRSGRPHQPQHF; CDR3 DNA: TGTGCCAGCAGCTACAGGAGTGGACGGCCTCATCAGCCCCAGCATTTT
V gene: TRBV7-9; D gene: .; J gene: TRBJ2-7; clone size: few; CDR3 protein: CASSSARRNFHEQYF; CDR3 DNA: TGTGCCAGCAGTTCAGCGCGTCGGAATTTCCACGAGCAGTACTTC
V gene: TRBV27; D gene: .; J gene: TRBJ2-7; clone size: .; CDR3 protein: CASSARGLGNEQYF; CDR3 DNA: TGTGCCAGCAGTGCCCGCGGTCTCGGGAACGAGCAGTACTTC
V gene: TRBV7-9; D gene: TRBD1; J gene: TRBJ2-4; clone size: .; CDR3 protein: CASSLIGRDSKNIQYF; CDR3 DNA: TGTGCCAGCAGCTTAATAGGCCGGGACAGCAAAAACATTCAGTACTTC
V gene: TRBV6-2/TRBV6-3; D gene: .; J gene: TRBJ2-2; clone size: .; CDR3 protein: CASTTQRTDNTGELFF; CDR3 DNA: TGTGCCAGCACCACTCAAAGGACGGATAACACCGGGGAGCTGTTTTTT
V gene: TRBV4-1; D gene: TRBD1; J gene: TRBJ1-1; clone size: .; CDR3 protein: CASSQEGGGGSEAFF; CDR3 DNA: TGCGCCAGCAGCCAAGAGGGAGGGGGCGGCTCTGAAGCTTTCTTT
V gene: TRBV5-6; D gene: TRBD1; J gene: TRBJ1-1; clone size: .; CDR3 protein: CASSYGTGGYNAEAFF; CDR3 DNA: TGTGCCAGCAGCTATGGAACAGGGGGCTACAACGCTGAAGCTTTCTTT
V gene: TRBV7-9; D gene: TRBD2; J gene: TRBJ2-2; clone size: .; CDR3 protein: CASSQTSAGELFF; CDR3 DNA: TGTGCCAGCAGCCAGACTAGCGCCGGGGAGCTGTTTTTT
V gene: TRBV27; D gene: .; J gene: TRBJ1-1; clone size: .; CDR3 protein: CASSQLGVTEAFF; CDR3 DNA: TGTGCCAGCAGTCAGCTCGGGGTGACTGAAGCTTTCTTT
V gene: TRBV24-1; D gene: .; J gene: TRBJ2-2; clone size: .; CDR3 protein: CATSDVGETGELFF; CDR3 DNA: TGTGCCACCAGTGACGTAGGGGAAACCGGGGAGCTGTTTTTT
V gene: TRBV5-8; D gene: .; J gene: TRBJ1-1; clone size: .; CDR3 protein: CASTPQRPLNTEAFF; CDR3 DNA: TGTGCCAGCACCCCCCAACGACCTTTGAACACTGAAGCTTTCTTT
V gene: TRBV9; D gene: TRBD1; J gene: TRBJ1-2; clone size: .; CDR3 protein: CASTPSGTGAGYTF; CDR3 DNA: TGTGCCAGCACCCCTTCCGGGACAGGCGCTGGCTACACCTTC
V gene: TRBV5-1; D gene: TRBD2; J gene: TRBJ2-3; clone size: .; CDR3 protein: CASSLPGLVPDTQYF; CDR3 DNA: TGCGCCAGCAGCTTACCGGGACTAGTACCAGATACGCAGTATTTT
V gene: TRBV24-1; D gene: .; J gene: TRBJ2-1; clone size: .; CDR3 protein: CATSDLAGSYNEQFF; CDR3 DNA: TGTGCCACCAGTGATTTAGCGGGCTCCTACAATGAGCAGTTCTTC
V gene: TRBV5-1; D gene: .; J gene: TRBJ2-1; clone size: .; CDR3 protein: CASSLKAGAYNEQFF; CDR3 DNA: TGCGCCAGCAGCTTGAAGGCTGGCGCCTACAATGAGCAGTTCTTC
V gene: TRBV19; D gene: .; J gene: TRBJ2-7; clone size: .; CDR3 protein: CASSVASPSYEQYF; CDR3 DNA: TGTGCCAGTAGTGTAGCATCTCCCTCCTACGAGCAGTACTTC
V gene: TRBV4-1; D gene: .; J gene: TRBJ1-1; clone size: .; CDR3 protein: CASSQDRGQGTEAFF; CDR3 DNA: TGCGCCAGCAGCCAAGACCGGGGGCAGGGGACTGAAGCTTTCTTT
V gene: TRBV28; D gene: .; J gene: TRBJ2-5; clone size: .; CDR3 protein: CASSLRGVLNLQETQYF; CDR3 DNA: TGTGCCAGCAGTTTAAGAGGGGTCTTAAACCTCCAAGAGACCCAGTACTTC
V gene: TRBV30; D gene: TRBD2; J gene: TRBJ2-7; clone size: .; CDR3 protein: CAWGRLADYEQYF; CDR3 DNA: TGTGCCTGGGGGCGACTAGCGGATTACGAGCAGTACTTC